The T cell receptor beta chain under discussion was sequenced for a study of shared clonotypes between healthy human individuals. Produced via immunoSEQ multiplex PCR; TCRdb's table is partial and in-frame only. The sample includes 2 million to 3 million clones, over 85% seen only once; the top ten take approximately 0.37%. The V segment lost 3 bases and the J segment 3 bases; nucleotides outside the gene matches: 5. This CDR3 spans 15 amino acids. Germline CDR1 and CDR2: GTSNPN and SVGIG (reference sequence). Material for sequencing was naive CD4+ T cells from PBMCs. The subset: CD45RA+ positively selected. The rearrangement joins TRBV30 to TRBJ1-6; the match to TRBD1 covers 7 bases. The receptor comes from a young man in good health. Some clones in this sample may be carry-over from other donors' samples. The chain's CDR3 is CAWRAGTVYNSPLHF. Written as DNA, the CDR3 is TGTGCCTGGAGGGCCGGGACAGTCTATAATTCACCCCTCCACTTT. Based on the CDR3 plus reference TRBV30 and TRBJ1-6, the full variable domain is SQTIHQWPATLVQPVGSPLSLECTVEGTSNPNLYWYRQAAGRGLQLLFYSVGIGQISSEVPQNLSASRPQDRQFILSSKKLLLSDSGFYLCAWRAGTVYNSPLHFGNGTRLTVT.